The 16 T cell receptor beta chains listed next were all sequenced from one sample in a study of T cell responses to AZD1222 COVID-19 vaccine. Sequenced by immunoSEQ multiplex PCR; TCRdb stores in-frame clones only, minus some. Among 65,000 to 100,000 clones listed, 80% to 95% were seen once. The input for sequencing was peripheral blood, taken 28 days after the second AZD1222 dose. These receptors were taken from an adult who received the AZD1222 COVID-19 vaccine.

This clone was detected only once. The chain uses TRBV19 and TRBJ1-1; D call uncertain. This CDR3 contains 14 residues. Trimming stripped 6 bases from V and 1 base from J, with 12 bases between. From germline, CDR1 is LNHDA and CDR2 SQIVND (reference sequence). CDR3 sequence reads: CASRALRENTEAFF. In nucleotides, the CDR3 is TGTGCCAGTAGGGCCCTGCGGGAGAACACTGAAGCTTTCTTT.

The rearrangement links TRBV4-3 to TRBJ1-1, with 9 bases aligning to TRBD1. The CDR3 has 13 amino acids. Unmatched junction bases numbered 4, after V lost 5 bases and J lost 6 bases. Germline CDR1 LGHNA, CDR2 YSLEER. CDR3 sequence: CASSSDRGSEAFF. The CDR3 coding sequence is TGCGCCAGCAGCTCCGACAGGGGGTCTGAAGCTTTCTTT.

In its sample, this clone was seen a few times. The V and J genes are TRBV7-6 and TRBJ1-2; tentative D call: TRBD1 (5 bases). This CDR3 has 12 amino acids. The V end was cut by 5 bases, the J end by 4 bases, with 8 bases between. CDR1 SGHVS and CDR2 FNYEAQ come from the germline V gene. The CDR3 spells CASSPDSYGYTF. CDR3 nucleotide sequence: TGTGCCAGCAGCCCCGACAGCTATGGCTACACCTTC.

This clone has just one count. The rearrangement uses TRBV9 and TRBJ2-7; perhaps TRBD2 as D (6 bases). CDR1 SGDLS and CDR2 YYNGEE come from the germline V gene. This CDR3 comprises 14 residues. Deletions cut 0 bases from V and 3 bases from J, with 10 bases between. The CDR3 sequence: CASSVAGDDYEQYF. In nucleotides, the CDR3 is TGTGCCAGCAGCGTAGCGGGAGACGACTACGAGCAGTACTTC.

V gene TRBV15 combines with J gene TRBJ2-1, with 9 bases fitting TRBD2. Germline CDR1 and CDR2: LNHNV and YYDKDF (reference sequence). CDR3 length: 17 residues. V dropped 0 bases and J dropped 4; count of bases not matched to a gene: 7. The CDR3 spells CATSRDSGLAKYNEQFF. The CDR3 region has the DNA TGTGCCACCAGCAGAGATTCCGGACTAGCGAAGTACAATGAGCAGTTCTTC.

The chain carries TRBV5-1 and TRBJ2-5, with 8 nucleotides matching TRBD1. The trim removed 5 bases at V and 4 bases at J, leaving 7 bases unmatched. Germline CDR1 SGHRS, CDR2 YFSETQ. The CDR3 has 14 amino acids. This CDR3 reads CASSSLQGGETQYF. In DNA, the CDR3 is TGCGCCAGCAGTTCTCTACAGGGGGGAGAGACCCAGTACTTC.

The genes are TRBV4-3 and TRBJ1-1, with 10 bases matching TRBD1. Trimming cost V 3 bases and J 3 bases; bases outside gene matches: 7. CDR3 size: 16 residues. CDR1 LGHNA and CDR2 YSLEER come from the germline V gene. For the CDR3, the DNA is TGCGCCAGCAGCCAGGGGACAGGGGTCGCGGACACTGAAGCTTTCTTT. This encodes CASSQGTGVADTEAFF.

The CDR3 DNA reads as TGTGCCAGTAGTTCGACCAGGGGTGACACCATATATTTT. It yields the protein CASSSTRGDTIYF. The chain recombines TRBV19 with TRBJ1-3, with a weak D call TRBD1 (6 bases). Trimming removed 5 bases from V and 8 bases from J, with 13 bases in between. The germline CDR1 and CDR2 sequences are LNHDA and SQIVND (reference sequence). The CDR3 length is 13 residues.

This chain uses TRBV3-1 (or the pseudogene TRBV3-2) with TRBJ1-5; D remains unclear. The CDR3 spans 19 residues. The V gene's germline CDR1 is LGHDT and CDR2 YNNKEL (reference sequence). Trimming removed 0 bases from V and 0 bases from J, with 18 bases in between. CDR3 sequence: CASSQEGTGSYYSNQPQHF. The DNA of the CDR3 is TGTGCCAGCAGCCAAGAAGGAACCGGCTCCTATTATAGCAATCAGCCCCAGCATTTT.

The chain couples TRBV20-1 to TRBJ1-1; D gene uncertain. The germline V gene encodes CDR1 DFQATT and CDR2 SNEGSKA (reference sequence). The germline V and J ends were trimmed by 1 base and 10 bases, with 1 base remaining between them. The CDR3 is made up of 8 amino acids. CDR3 residues: CSARGAFF. CDR3 bases: TGCAGTGCTAGAGGAGCTTTCTTT.

The chain employs TRBV5-1 and TRBJ2-3; D remains ambiguous. Germline V gene lookup returns CDR1 SGHRS and CDR2 YFSETQ. Trimming removed 0 bases at V and 4 bases at J, with 12 bases between. There are 15 residues in the CDR3. The CDR3 region is CASSLEMNRADTQYF. The CDR3 nucleotides are TGCGCCAGCAGCTTGGAAATGAACCGGGCAGATACGCAGTATTTT.

CDR3 in amino acids: CASRDIRGYEQYF. The CDR3, as DNA: TGTGCCAGTCGGGACATACGTGGGTACGAGCAGTACTTC. V and J are TRBV19 and TRBJ2-7; the D gene is possibly TRBD1 (6 bases). The CDR3 covers 13 residues. Germline V lookup: CDR1 LNHDA, CDR2 SQIVND (reference sequence). With 8 bases removed from V and 4 bases from J, the gap between germline ends came to 15 bases.

The V gene is TRBV6-2 or TRBV6-3, the J gene TRBJ1-5; D perhaps matches TRBD1 (6 bases). V dropped 6 bases and J dropped 7 bases, with 16 bases sitting between them. This CDR3 spans 14 amino acids. Germline lookup yields CDR1 MNHEY and CDR2 SVGEGT. CDR3 DNA: TGTGCCAGCAGCCCACAGGGCGGAGGGCAGCCCCAGCATTTT. It codes for CASSPQGGGQPQHF.

V usage is TRBV4-1 and J usage is TRBJ2-7, with 7 bases that match TRBD2. V trimming: 1 base; J trimming: 0 bases; junction bases outside the gene matches: 6. The germline gives CDR1 MGHRA, CDR2 YSYEKL. The CDR3 loop spans 16 amino acids. CDR3 DNA: TGCGCCAGCAGCCAAGGGCTAGCGGAAAGCTCCTACGAGCAGTACTTC. Residues: CASSQGLAESSYEQYF.

This chain links TRBV30 with TRBJ1-5; D is possibly TRBD1 (5 bases). The CDR3 is 13 amino acids. CDR1 is GTSNPN, CDR2 SVGIG, per germline (reference sequence). The ends were cut back, 2 bases at V and 4 bases at J, with 9 bases in the middle. In nucleotides, the CDR3 is TGTGCCTGGAGTAGAGGGACGAATCAGCCCCAGCATTTT. It is translated as CAWSRGTNQPQHF.

The chain employs TRBV28 and TRBJ2-1; 14 positions match TRBD2. The CDR3 is 16 residues long. Trimming removed 7 bases from V and 3 bases from J; junction bases left unmatched: 5. Germline CDR1 and CDR2: MDHEN and SYDVKM. DNA for the CDR3: TGTGCCAGCACCCCTGGGACTAGCGGGAGCTACAATGAGCAGTTCTTC. Its translation is CASTPGTSGSYNEQFF.